The 4 T cell receptor beta chains below all came from one sample that was sequenced in a study of cytomegalovirus exposure and HLA in healthy donors. The data were produced by immunoSEQ multiplex PCR, yet TCRdb's version contains in-frame clones alone and is incomplete. The profile shows 120,000 or so clones, 89% of them singletons. The source material was PBMCs. The source of these receptors is a young woman in good health and CMV-seronegative.

The CDR3, as DNA: TGTGCCAGCAGCTTGTGGGACAGGGAGGGCTACACCTTC. As protein: CASSLWDREGYTF. This chain uses TRBV5-6 with TRBJ1-2; 9 bases are a match to TRBD1. Trimming cost V 1 base and J 8 bases; bases outside gene matches: 3. Germline CDR1 and CDR2: SGHDT and YYEEEE. The CDR3 is 13 amino acids.

The rearrangement links TRBV18 to TRBJ2-6; weak D call: TRBD1 (5 bases). Per the germline V gene, CDR1 is KGHSH and CDR2 is LQKENI. This CDR3 contains 15 residues. Trimming pared 3 bases from V and 1 base from J, leaving 7 bases between. In DNA, the CDR3 is TGTGCCAGCTCACCGTCAGGGTCTGGGGCCAACGTCCTGACTTTC. It codes for CASSPSGSGANVLTF. Using reference TRBV18 and TRBJ2-6 for the parts outside the CDR3, the full variable domain is NAGVMQNPRHLVRRRGQEARLRCSPMKGHSHVYWYRQLPEEGLKFMVYLQKENIIDESGMPKERFSAEFPKEGPSILRIQQVVRGDSAAYFCASSPSGSGANVLTFGAGSRLTVL.

In regard to this clone: The same CDR3 also results from other DNA sequences found in this sample. The chain combines TRBV18 with TRBJ1-1; tentatively, D is TRBD1 (5 bases). The CDR3 has 14 residues. V was cut by 3 bases and J by 5 bases, with 13 bases left in between. Germline loops: CDR1 KGHSH, CDR2 LQKENI. In DNA, the CDR3 is TGTGCCAGCTCACCCAGCGCGGCAGGGACTGAAGCTTTCTTT. It specifies CASSPSAAGTEAFF. Based on the CDR3 plus reference TRBV18 and TRBJ1-1, the full variable domain is NAGVMQNPRHLVRRRGQEARLRCSPMKGHSHVYWYRQLPEEGLKFMVYLQKENIIDESGMPKERFSAEFPKEGPSILRIQQVVRGDSAAYFCASSPSAAGTEAFFGQGTRLTVV.

The chain has TRBV30 and TRBJ1-6; possibly TRBD1 for D (5 bases). Germline V gives CDR1 GTSNPN, CDR2 SVGIG (reference sequence). Trimming shortened V by 5 bases and J by 4 bases, and 12 bases separated the two germline ends. The CDR3 extends over 14 amino acids. The CDR3 sequence: CAWSQGWYNSPLHF. CDR3 nucleotides: TGTGCCTGGTCCCAGGGTTGGTATAATTCACCCCTCCACTTT. Using reference TRBV30 and TRBJ1-6 for the parts outside the CDR3, the full variable domain is SQTIHQWPATLVQPVGSPLSLECTVEGTSNPNLYWYRQAAGRGLQLLFYSVGIGQISSEVPQNLSASRPQDRQFILSSKKLLLSDSGFYLCAWSQGWYNSPLHFGNGTRLTVT.